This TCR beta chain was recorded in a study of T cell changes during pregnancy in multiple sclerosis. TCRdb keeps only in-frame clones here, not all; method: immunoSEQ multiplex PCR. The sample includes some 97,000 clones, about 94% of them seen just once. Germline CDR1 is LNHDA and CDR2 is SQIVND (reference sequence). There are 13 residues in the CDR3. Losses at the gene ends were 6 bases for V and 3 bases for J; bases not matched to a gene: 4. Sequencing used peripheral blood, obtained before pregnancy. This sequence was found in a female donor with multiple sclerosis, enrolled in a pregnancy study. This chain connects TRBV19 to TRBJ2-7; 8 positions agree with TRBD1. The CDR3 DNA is TGTGCCAGTAGGGGAACAGGGGGCTACGAGCAGTACTTC. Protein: CASRGTGGYEQYF.